Shown below are 21 T cell receptor beta chains from a single sample sequenced in a study of response to subunit inactivated influenza vaccine. From the RT-PCR reads, TCRdb called clonotypes with MiXCR, one entry per CDR3 protein. Among around 490,000 distinct CDR3 sequences listed, approximately 7.7% were seen once. Sequences were derived from PBMCs from blood, sampled about 24 months after vaccination. The receptor source for this set is a man between 45 and 75 years old who received an inactivated influenza vaccine.

The rearrangement links TRBV7-9 to TRBJ2-1; D remains ambiguous. Looked up from germline, CDR1 is SEHNR and CDR2 is FQNEAQ (reference sequence). The CDR3 length is 16 residues. Trimming took 5 bases from V and 7 from J, leaving 21 bases between them. The CDR3 loop reads CASSPKNTGPRNEQFF. The CDR3 bases are TGTGCCAGCAGCCCTAAAAATACCGGGCCACGGAATGAGCAGTTCTTC. Complete variable domain (other parts from reference TRBV7-9 and TRBJ2-1): DTGVSQNPRHKITKRGQNVTFRCDPISEHNRLYWYRQTLGQGPEFLTYFQNEAQLEKSRLLSDRFSAERPKGSFSTLEIQRTEQGDSAMYLCASSPKNTGPRNEQFFGPGTRLTVL.

The chain joins TRBV20-1 to TRBJ2-1; tentatively, D is TRBD1 (5 bases). Trimming stripped 2 bases from V and 4 bases from J, with 18 bases between. Germline CDR1 reads DFQATT; CDR2 reads SNEGSKA (reference sequence). This CDR3 has 16 residues. CDR3 loop: CSARQSRAFYYNEQFF. The CDR3 DNA reads TGCAGTGCTAGACAGAGCAGGGCTTTTTATTACAATGAGCAGTTCTTC.

This chain connects TRBV12-3 or TRBV12-4 to TRBJ1-2, with unresolved D. CDR3 size: 14 residues. V was cut by 5 bases and J by 6 bases, with 16 bases left in between. In DNA, the CDR3 is TGTGCCAGCAGTCGCCGGTCAACCGTCGATGGCTACACCTTC. Residues: CASSRRSTVDGYTF.

Only a few counts were recorded for this clonotype. V and J are TRBV20-1 and TRBJ2-1; D perhaps matches TRBD1 (5 bases). The V end was cut by 3 bases, the J end by 6 bases, with 15 bases between. The CDR3 covers 14 residues. Germline assignment: CDR1 DFQATT and CDR2 SNEGSKA (reference sequence). The CDR3, as DNA: TGCAGTGCTAGTGACCCGAAGGGGCTCAATGAGCAGTTCTTC. It codes for CSASDPKGLNEQFF.

There are many counts of this clonotype. The chain recombines TRBV28 with TRBJ1-4; 7 bases align to TRBD1. Trimming removed 6 bases from V and 5 bases from J; junction bases left unmatched: 9. The CDR3 runs to 15 residues. Germline V gene sequence: CDR1 MDHEN, CDR2 SYDVKM. The CDR3: CASRSGGQINEKLFF. For the CDR3, the DNA is TGTGCCAGCAGATCAGGGGGACAAATAAATGAAAAACTGTTTTTT.

The chain is built from TRBV6-2 or TRBV6-3 and TRBJ1-5, with D possibly being TRBD1 (5 bases). Germline V CDR1 and CDR2: MNHEY, SVGEGT. The V gene lost 2 bases and the J gene lost 2 bases, with 13 bases spanning the gap. This CDR3 has 16 residues. The CDR3 is CASSYVRGYGNQPQHF. CDR3 sequence (DNA): TGTGCCAGCAGTTACGTGAGGGGATATGGCAATCAGCCCCAGCATTTT.

This clonotype was observed many times. The CDR3 sequence: CASSPGGSEAFF. The CDR3 nucleotides read TGTGCCAGCAGCCCAGGGGGGTCTGAAGCTTTCTTT. The chain recombines TRBV3-1 with TRBJ1-1; 7 bases line up with TRBD1. With 4 bases clipped from V and 6 bases from J, the junction kept 2 bases outside the gene matches. The CDR3 has 12 amino acids. Germline V gene lookup returns CDR1 LGHDT and CDR2 YNNKEL (reference sequence).

This clonotype was recorded many times. The chain carries TRBV6-1 and TRBJ2-1, with 7 bases that match TRBD1. Germline V CDR1 and CDR2: MNHNS, SASEGT. This CDR3 is 16 amino acids long. V was clipped by 10 bases and J by 5 bases; unmatched bases: 17. Here the CDR3 reads CAISPARGQKHNEQFF. DNA for the CDR3: TGTGCCATCTCCCCCGCCCGGGGACAGAAACACAATGAGCAGTTCTTC.

The rearrangement uses TRBV20-1 and TRBJ2-5; no firm D call. CDR3 length: 15 amino acids. Trimming took 2 bases from V and 2 from J, leaving 15 bases between them. The germline gives CDR1 DFQATT, CDR2 SNEGSKA (reference sequence). The CDR3 loop is CSARRPGRLQETQYF. CDR3 nucleotide sequence: TGCAGTGCTAGAAGGCCCGGTAGATTACAAGAGACCCAGTACTTC.

This clonotype was recorded a few times. The chain joins TRBV4-3 to TRBJ2-7; 11 nucleotides match TRBD2. With 0 bases clipped from V and 6 bases from J, the junction kept 10 bases outside the gene matches. This CDR3 is built from 17 residues. CDR1 and CDR2 (germline): LGHNA, YSLEER. CDR3: CASSQEEALAGEVEQYF. The CDR3 DNA reads TGCGCCAGCAGCCAAGAAGAAGCACTAGCGGGGGAGGTCGAGCAGTACTTC.

The sample holds many counts of this clonotype. The V gene is TRBV7-8, the J gene TRBJ1-3; D not resolved. In germline, CDR1 is SGHVS, CDR2 FQNEAQ. V lost 1 base and J 2 bases, leaving 6 bases between the germline ends. This CDR3 is 14 amino acids long. The CDR3 DNA reads as TGTGCCAGCAGCTTAGGAACTACTGGAAACACCATATATTTT. Protein product: CASSLGTTGNTIYF.

This clonotype occurred a few times. The chain uses TRBV7-9 and TRBJ2-3, with 7 positions matching TRBD1. The CDR3 covers 14 residues. Germline V CDR1 and CDR2: SEHNR, FQNEAQ (reference sequence). With V trimmed by 8 bases and J by 3 bases, 8 bases remained unmatched. The CDR3 DNA reads TGTGCCAGCCGAAGACAGGGACCTACAGATACGCAGTATTTT. The encoded protein is CASRRQGPTDTQYF.

The V gene is TRBV7-2, the J gene TRBJ2-6; D is perhaps TRBD1 (5 bases). The germline CDR1 and CDR2 sequences are SGHTA and FQGNSA. The CDR3 is 16 amino acids. With 4 bases removed from V and 0 bases from J, the gap between germline ends came to 10 bases. The CDR3 region has the DNA TGTGCCAGCAGCTCCCGAAGGGGCTCTGGGGCCAACGTCCTGACTTTC. Its translation: CASSSRRGSGANVLTF. The variable domain in full, completed from reference TRBV7-2 and TRBJ2-6, reads GAGVSQSPSNKVTEKGKDVELRCDPISGHTALYWYRQSLGQGLEFLIYFQGNSAPDKSGLPSDRFSAERTGGSVSTLTIQRTQQEDSAVYLCASSSRRGSGANVLTFGAGSRLTVL.

The table lists this clonotype with many counts. V is TRBV2 and J is TRBJ1-2, with a possible D match to TRBD1 (5 bases). The ends were cut back, 3 bases at V and 3 bases at J, with 11 bases in the middle. This CDR3 comprises 14 residues. Germline CDR1 and CDR2: SNHLY and FYNNEI. The CDR3 DNA sequence: TGTGCCAGCAGTGATGGCAGGGCGGACTATGGCTACACCTTC. This codes for CASSDGRADYGYTF.

This clonotype appeared many times. The chain couples TRBV29-1 to TRBJ2-5; TRBD2 matches at 7 bases. The CDR3 sequence is 16 residues long. In germline, CDR1 is SQVTM, CDR2 ANQGSEA. V shed 3 bases and J 7 bases; nucleotides not matched to a gene: 17. CDR3 bases: TGCAGCGTTGATCTGAGGGGAGGGCTGAGGATGGGGACCCAGTACTTC. This sequence encodes CSVDLRGGLRMGTQYF.

This clonotype has a handful of counts. The CDR3 DNA reads TGTGCCAGCAGCTACCGGGACAGGCTTCCGGGGATATATGGCTACACCTTC. Protein sequence: CASSYRDRLPGIYGYTF. The chain couples TRBV5-6 to TRBJ1-2; 8 bases are a match to TRBD1. This CDR3 spans 17 amino acids. Germline loops: CDR1 SGHDT, CDR2 YYEEEE. V dropped 3 bases and J dropped 5; count of bases not matched to a gene: 15.

This sequence joins TRBV6-5 and TRBJ1-1; D ambiguous. Germline CDR1 is MNHEY and CDR2 is SVGAGI. CDR3 size: 13 residues. V was clipped by 2 bases and J by 9 bases, with 13 bases between them. The CDR3 coding sequence is TGTGCCAGCAGTTACGAAACGGCTACTAAAGCTTTCTTT. Its translation: CASSYETATKAFF.

This clonotype was recorded at least ten times. This chain uses TRBV11-2 with TRBJ1-2; D is undetermined. The CDR3 spans 12 residues. Germline CDR1 SGHAT, CDR2 FQNNGV. Deletions cut 5 bases from V and 3 bases from J, with 7 bases between. The chain's CDR3 is CASSLAYYGYTF. In DNA form, the CDR3 reads TGTGCCAGCAGCCTGGCCTACTATGGCTACACCTTC.

A few counts support this clonotype. The CDR3 region is CASSPSLGTEAFF. CDR3 nucleotide sequence: TGTGCCAGCAGTCCAAGCTTGGGCACTGAAGCTTTCTTT. This chain links TRBV14 with TRBJ1-1, with D unresolved. From germline, CDR1 is SGHDN and CDR2 FVKESK. The ends were cut back, 6 bases at V and 4 bases at J, with 12 bases in the middle. This CDR3 comprises 13 residues. Filled out from reference TRBV14 and TRBJ1-1, the complete variable domain reads EAGVTQFPSHSVIEKGQTVTLRCDPISGHDNLYWYRRVMGKEIKFLLHFVKESKQDESGMPNNRFLAERTGGTYSTLKVQPAELEDSGVYFCASSPSLGTEAFFGQGTRLTVV.

In its sample, this clonotype was seen a few times. V usage is TRBV10-3 and J usage is TRBJ2-7; 9 positions match TRBD1. Germline values: CDR1 ENHRY, CDR2 SYGVKD. The CDR3 totals 15 residues. J lost 2 bases, V lost 3 bases, and 5 bases had no gene match. CDR3 bases: TGTGCCATCAGTGACCGGGACAGGGCACCCTACGAGCAGTACTTC. Amino acids: CAISDRDRAPYEQYF.

The J gene is TRBJ1-1, the V gene TRBV29-1, with a possible D match to TRBD1 (5 bases). From germline, CDR1 is SQVTM and CDR2 ANQGSEA. CDR3 length: 11 amino acids. Trimming stripped 4 bases from V and 4 bases from J, with 7 bases between. Written as DNA, the CDR3 is TGCAGCGTTGCCGACAGCACTGAAGCTTTCTTT. Translating it yields CSVADSTEAFF.